The clone carrying this T cell receptor (beta chain) was counted a few times. The antigen is not known. Donor samples were obtained from healthy Caucasian individuals from Russia, aged about 6 to 95. Each sample yielded at least 6 million isolated PBMCs. The data were taken from a study of blood T cells in healthy people across ages. Study-level results: TCR beta diversity correlated strongly with naive T cell percentage.

With a J-beta primer mix and a sample-barcoded 5' primer, a second PCR ran roughly 6 to 12 cycles. TCRdb reprocessed the 5' RACE reads via MiXCR and lists one record per CDR3 protein. The sample yields some 860,000 distinct CDR3 sequences, 56% seen once. The origin of this receptor is a man aged 35-49 years in good health. What was sequenced was blood.

As DNA, the CDR3 is TGTGCCAGCAGCCAAGATTCAACAGTCGAGCAGTACTTC. Its translation is CASSQDSTVEQYF. The V call is TRBV3-1, the J call TRBJ2-7; D ambiguous. Trimming cost V 0 bases and J 6 bases, with 9 bases left between them. This CDR3 has 13 residues. Germline loops: CDR1 LGHDT, CDR2 YNNKEL (reference sequence).